This is a list of T cell receptor beta chains from one sample in a study of blood T cell repertoires in COVID-19. Clones were sequenced by immunoSEQ multiplex PCR, and TCRdb holds only the in-frame ones, with some missing. The table has 250,000 to 350,000 clones, around 90% seen once. The sequencing sample was made of peripheral blood. The source of these receptors is a man aged 18 to 29 with active or convalescent COVID-19. Both conserved end residues are trimmed from each CDR3.

v_gene	CDR3aa
TRBV28	ASYAYVVGNTEAF
TRBV19	ASSIVYRTGKNTEAF
TRBV7-8	ASSPDTGARNQPQH
TRBV6-5	ASSSLRGTTGELF
TRBV19	ASSTGGGYTEAF
TRBV5-1	ASSLVSPRAGANVLT
TRBV4-1	ASSYGTGGAYRVT
TRBV2	ASSEDRGGQPQH
TRBV4-2	ASSQVQAGGPADTQY
TRBV4-3	ASSHNREFGNTIY
TRBV6-2/TRBV6-3	ASSYRQGAGYEQY
TRBV27	ASSREPYAYEQY
TRBV7-9	ASSSDIIPYEQY
TRBV3-1/TRBV3-2	ASSPDSRVAGALTDTQY
TRBV5-1	ASSVGPGGRLPSYEQY
TRBV7-2	ASSFALGYEQY
TRBV28	ASSSSTGWYGYT
TRBV27	ASSLSPGQRGSYNSPLH
TRBV5-1	ASSLDNLNQPQH
TRBV5-6	ASSLVQINSPLH